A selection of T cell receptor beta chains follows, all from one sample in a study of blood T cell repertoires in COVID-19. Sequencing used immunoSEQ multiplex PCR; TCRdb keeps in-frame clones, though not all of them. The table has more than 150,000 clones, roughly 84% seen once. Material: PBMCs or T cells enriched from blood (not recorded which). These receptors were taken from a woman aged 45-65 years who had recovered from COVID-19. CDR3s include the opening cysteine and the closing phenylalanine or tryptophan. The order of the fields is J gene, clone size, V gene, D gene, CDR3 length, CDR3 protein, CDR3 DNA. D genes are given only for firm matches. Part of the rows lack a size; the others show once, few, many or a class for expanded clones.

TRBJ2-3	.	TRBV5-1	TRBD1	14	CASSLGQGEDTQYF	TGCGCCAGCAGCTTGGGACAGGGGGAAGATACGCAGTATTTT
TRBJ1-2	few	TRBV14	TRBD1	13	CASSPGQDYGYTF	TGTGCCAGCAGCCCGGGACAGGACTATGGCTACACCTTC
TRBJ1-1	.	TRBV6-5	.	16	CASSYNIQNPNTEAFF	TGTGCCAGCAGTTACAATATTCAGAACCCGAACACTGAAGCTTTCTTT
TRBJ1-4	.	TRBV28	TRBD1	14	CASSPTGVNEKLFF	TGTGCCAGCAGCCCGACAGGGGTTAATGAAAAACTGTTTTTT
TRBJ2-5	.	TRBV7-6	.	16	CASSLVPGVSQETQYF	TGTGCCAGCAGCTTAGTCCCGGGAGTAAGTCAAGAGACCCAGTACTTC
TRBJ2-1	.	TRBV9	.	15	CASSPFSDSLNEQFF	TGTGCCAGCAGCCCCTTTTCGGACAGCCTCAATGAGCAGTTCTTC
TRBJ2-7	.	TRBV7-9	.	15	CASSLTGLQGVEQYF	TGTGCCAGCAGCTTAACGGGACTTCAAGGGGTTGAGCAGTACTTC
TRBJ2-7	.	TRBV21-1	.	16	CASTLRNSPTLYEQYF	TGTGCCAGCACCCTCAGAAACAGCCCGACACTCTACGAGCAGTACTTC
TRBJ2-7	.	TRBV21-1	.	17	CAAVGSSGHPTHYEQYF	TGTGCCGCCGTCGGGTCTAGCGGGCACCCAACCCACTACGAGCAGTACTTC
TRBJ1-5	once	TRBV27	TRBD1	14	CASSAYRGDQPQHF	TGTGCCAGCAGTGCCTACAGGGGTGATCAGCCCCAGCATTTT
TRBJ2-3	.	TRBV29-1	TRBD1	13	CSVITGDADTQYF	TGCAGCGTTATAACAGGGGACGCAGATACGCAGTATTTT
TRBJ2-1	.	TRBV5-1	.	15	CASSLGLDFYNEQFF	TGCGCCAGCAGCTTGGGCCTAGACTTCTACAATGAGCAGTTCTTC
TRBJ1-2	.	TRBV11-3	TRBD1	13	CASSTTGDGGYTF	TGTGCCAGCAGCACCACAGGGGATGGTGGCTACACCTTC
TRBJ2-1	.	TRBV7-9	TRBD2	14	CASSPWGSGRAQFF	TGTGCCAGCAGCCCCTGGGGTAGCGGGAGGGCACAGTTCTTC
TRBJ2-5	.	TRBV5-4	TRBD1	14	CASSPATGQETQYF	TGTGCCAGCAGCCCAGCGACAGGGCAAGAGACCCAGTACTTC
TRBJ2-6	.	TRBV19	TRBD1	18	CASSIGDRGVSGANVLTF	TGTGCCAGTAGTATAGGGGACAGGGGTGTATCTGGGGCCAACGTCCTGACTTTC
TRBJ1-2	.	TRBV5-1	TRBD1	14	CASSLEAQGNGYTF	TGCGCCAGCAGCTTGGAGGCACAGGGGAATGGCTACACCTTC
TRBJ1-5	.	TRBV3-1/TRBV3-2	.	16	CASSQGSQGGNQPQHF	TGTGCCAGCAGCCAAGGGTCACAGGGAGGGAATCAGCCCCAGCATTTT
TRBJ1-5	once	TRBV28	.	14	CASSRPGGFKPQHF	TGTGCCAGCAGTCGCCCAGGAGGGTTCAAGCCCCAGCATTTT
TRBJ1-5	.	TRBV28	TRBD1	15	CASSLWGQVNQPQHF	TGTGCCAGCAGTTTATGGGGACAGGTCAATCAGCCCCAGCATTTT
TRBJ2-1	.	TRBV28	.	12	CASSPLARGQFF	TGTGCCAGCAGCCCCTTAGCGCGAGGGCAGTTCTTC
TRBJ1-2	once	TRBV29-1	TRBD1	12	CSVEGQSYGYTF	TGCAGCGTTGAGGGACAGAGCTATGGCTACACCTTC
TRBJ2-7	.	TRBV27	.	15	CASSPQQGVAYEQYF	TGTGCCAGCAGTCCCCAACAGGGAGTGGCCTACGAGCAGTACTTC
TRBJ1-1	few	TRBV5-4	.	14	CASQTRGPNTEAFF	TGTGCCAGCCAGACGCGGGGGCCGAACACTGAAGCTTTCTTT
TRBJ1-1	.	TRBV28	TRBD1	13	CASSLGQGARAFF	TGTGCCAGCAGTTTGGGGCAGGGGGCTCGAGCTTTCTTT